This TCR beta chain was recovered during a study of CD8 T cells in Susac syndrome. Study results and caveats: Acknowledgment was made by the study that its TCR sequencing and HLA analysis involved a relatively small number of individuals.

To note about this clonotype: Antigen unknown.

Matched for age and sex, the controls were healthy donors. V lost 5 bases to trimming and J lost 7 bases, with 18 bases between them. This CDR3 region has 14 residues. Looked up from germline, CDR1 is MNHEY and CDR2 is SVGEGT. Random hexamers served to reverse transcribe roughly 0.45 to 1 ug RNA. An immunoSEQ multiplex PCR generated amplified TCR beta CDR3 products spanning 54 Vbeta and 13 Jbeta. TCRdb re-called the immunoSEQ multiplex PCR reads through MiXCR, storing one row per CDR3 protein. The table includes approximately 26,000 distinct CDR3 sequences, roughly 92% detected once. The specimen sequenced was CD8+ T cells from PBMCs. The V gene is TRBV6-2 or TRBV6-3, the J gene TRBJ2-7; either TRBD1 or TRBD2 may fit D (5 bases each). The sequence was collected from a human donor in good health. For the CDR3, the DNA is TGTGCCAGCAGTCTTTCCTACGACTACAGGGAGCAGTACTTC. This gives the protein CASSLSYDYREQYF.